The clone carrying this TCR beta chain was found a few times. The antigen remains undetermined. The source of the sample is a study of beta chain features in type 1 diabetes. TCRB transcripts that were expressed got sequenced, as all of the isolated RNA had been reverse transcribed. The study sequenced naive, central memory and regulatory T cell samples to an average of around 3.4 million reads. Sequencing was performed with immunoSEQ multiplex PCR; in TCRdb, only in-frame clones are kept and a portion is missing. The sample holds around 340,000 clones; 6.5% to 10% are singletons and the top ten take 0.44%. Study conclusions and caveats: Whether HLA type influences TCRB rearrangement remained unresolved here. Type 1 diabetes patients showed fewer insertions and more deletions at VDJ junctions. High-TCR-expressing cells could be over-represented by cDNA sequencing.

V shed 2 bases and J 4 bases; nucleotides not matched to a gene: 5. Per the germline V gene, CDR1 is MDHEN and CDR2 is SYDVKM. The CDR3 is made up of 15 amino acids. V gene TRBV28 combines with J gene TRBJ2-7, with 10 bases matching TRBD1. The sample taken for sequencing was central memory CD4+ T cells from blood. The TCR sequence derives from a woman younger than 30 in good health. CDR3 in DNA: TGTGCCAGCAGTTTAACCGGGACAGGGGTGTACGAGCAGTACTTC. As protein: CASSLTGTGVYEQYF.